Below, 17 T cell receptor beta chains from the same sample are listed, as sequenced in a study of identifying expanded T cells in peripheral blood. The data were produced by immunoSEQ multiplex PCR, yet TCRdb's version contains in-frame clones alone and is incomplete. The table includes around 99,000 clones, less than 90% detected once. The sample taken for sequencing was blood. These receptors all stem from a person aged 18 to 70 in good health.

The V call is TRBV18, the J call TRBJ2-1; TRBD2 aligns across 11 bases. After removal of 5 bases from V and 7 bases from J, the junction contained 10 bases not matched to a gene. The CDR3 covers 16 residues. Germline V gives CDR1 KGHSH, CDR2 LQKENI. In nucleotides, the CDR3 is TGTGCCAGCTCAAACACCGGGACTAGCGGTTTAAATGAGCAGTTCTTC. Its protein product is CASSNTGTSGLNEQFF.

The chain is built from TRBV27 and TRBJ1-1; D uncertain. Per germline, CDR1 MNHEY and CDR2 SMNVEV (reference sequence). The V end was cut by 6 bases, the J end by 5 bases, with 16 bases between. This CDR3 is built from 14 residues. CDR3 in DNA: TGTGCCAGCAGCCCTCGGACCTGGGAAACTGAAGCTTTCTTT. Protein: CASSPRTWETEAFF.

V gene TRBV11-2 combines with J gene TRBJ1-2; D might be TRBD1 (5 bases). The CDR3 totals 14 residues. The V gene lost 6 bases and the J gene lost 6 bases, with 17 bases spanning the gap. Germline CDR1 is SGHAT and CDR2 is FQNNGV. The CDR3 loop reads CASSQNQGLDGYTF. The CDR3 DNA sequence: TGTGCCAGCAGTCAAAATCAGGGTTTGGATGGCTACACCTTC.

This clone was detected only once. The chain has TRBV18 and TRBJ2-7, with 11 bases that match TRBD2. The CDR3 consists of 18 residues. From germline, CDR1 is KGHSH and CDR2 LQKENI. Trimming at V came to 1 base and at J to 5 bases, leaving 13 bases not matched to a gene. Here the CDR3 DNA reads TGTGCCAGCTCACCACTTACCCCCTCACTAGCGGGAGCACACGAGCAGTACTTC. It specifies CASSPLTPSLAGAHEQYF.

The rearrangement links TRBV6-5 to TRBJ2-2; 9 bases agree with TRBD1. In germline, CDR1 is MNHEY, CDR2 SVGAGI. This CDR3 is 16 amino acids long. J lost 6 bases, V lost 4 bases, and 9 bases had no gene match. The CDR3 DNA sequence: TGTGCCAGCAGTTTTTCCGGGACAGGGTTCTCCGGGGAGCTGTTTTTT. This encodes CASSFSGTGFSGELFF.

V gene TRBV5-1 combines with J gene TRBJ2-3; the D call may be TRBD1 or TRBD2 (6 bases each). V lost 5 bases, J lost 1 base, and 14 bases lay in between. The CDR3 contains 15 residues. Germline V lookup: CDR1 SGHRS, CDR2 YFSETQ. The CDR3 loop reads CASRSQGGGTDTQYF. The DNA for the CDR3 is TGCGCCAGCAGGTCACAGGGAGGAGGCACAGATACGCAGTATTTT.

The chain has TRBV9 and TRBJ1-3, with D hard to call. The CDR3 runs 14 residues. CDR1 is SGDLS, CDR2 YYNGEE, per germline. The V end lost 0 bases, the J end lost 3 bases, and 7 bases lay between the germline ends. In nucleotides, the CDR3 is TGTGCCAGCAGCGTAGGGGAAGTTGGAAACACCATATATTTT. It encodes CASSVGEVGNTIYF.

This clone has just a few counts. The CDR3 spells CASRWTSGGAPGETQYF. The DNA of the CDR3 is TGTGCCAGCAGGTGGACTAGCGGGGGGGCCCCGGGAGAGACCCAGTACTTC. This rearrangement joins TRBV2 to TRBJ2-5, with 15 bases fitting TRBD2. From germline, CDR1 is SNHLY and CDR2 FYNNEI. Unmatched junction bases numbered 9, after V lost 6 bases and J lost 4 bases. The CDR3 contains 17 residues.

The chain carries TRBV2 and TRBJ2-7; 7 nucleotides agree with TRBD1. Germline lookup yields CDR1 SNHLY and CDR2 FYNNEI. The CDR3 is 14 residues long. V lost 7 bases and J lost 0; bases outside the gene matches: 6. The CDR3 loop is CASNTGDSSYEQYF. The CDR3 DNA sequence: TGTGCCAGCAATACAGGGGACAGCTCCTACGAGCAGTACTTC.

This sequence joins TRBV7-8 and TRBJ1-2; 11 bases match TRBD1. Germline V gene sequence: CDR1 SGHVS, CDR2 FQNEAQ. This CDR3 comprises 14 residues. V was clipped by 7 bases and J by 4 bases; unmatched bases: 5. The chain's CDR3 is CASIEDRGLYGYTF. The CDR3 DNA sequence: TGTGCCAGCATTGAGGACAGGGGGCTCTATGGCTACACCTTC.

The chain has TRBV5-5 and TRBJ1-1; D perhaps matches TRBD1 (6 bases). CDR1 and CDR2 (germline): SGHKS, YYEKEE (reference sequence). Trimming removed 0 bases from V and 4 bases from J, with 10 bases in between. This CDR3 is built from 14 residues. The CDR3 protein is CASSLDWGPTEAFF. The CDR3 region has the DNA TGTGCCAGCAGCTTGGATTGGGGGCCCACTGAAGCTTTCTTT.

The chain carries TRBV7-9 and TRBJ1-2; possible D gene TRBD1, 5 bases. V was pared by 5 bases and J by 1 base, with 11 bases between. The CDR3 runs 14 residues. Germline V gene lookup returns CDR1 SEHNR and CDR2 FQNEAQ (reference sequence). CDR3 sequence reads: CASSPRQNNYGYTF. Written as DNA, the CDR3 is TGTGCCAGCAGCCCCCGACAGAATAACTATGGCTACACCTTC.

The count of this clone is one. This chain uses TRBV6-6 with TRBJ2-5, with a tentative D call TRBD2 (6 bases). V lost 4 bases, J lost 5 bases, and 17 bases lay in between. CDR1 and CDR2 from the germline V gene are MNHNY and SVGAGI (reference sequence). The CDR3 extends over 15 amino acids. CDR3: CASSFGGSRRETQYF. Here the CDR3 DNA reads TGTGCCAGCAGTTTTGGGGGGTCCCGCCGGGAGACCCAGTACTTC.

The chain links TRBV19 to TRBJ1-4; 10 nucleotides line up with TRBD1. Losses at the gene ends were 10 bases for V and 0 bases for J; bases not matched to a gene: 11. The CDR3 sequence is 17 residues long. Germline-derived CDR1 and CDR2 are LNHDA and SQIVND (reference sequence). The CDR3, as DNA: TGTGCCACCGAAGGGACAGGGGTTGGGGCAACTAATGAAAAACTGTTTTTT. Amino acids: CATEGTGVGATNEKLFF. Based on the CDR3 plus reference TRBV19 and TRBJ1-4, the full variable domain is DGGITQSPKYLFRKEGQNVTLSCEQNLNHDAMYWYRQDPGQGLRLIYYSQIVNDFQKGDIAEGYSVSREKKESFPLTVTSAQKNPTAFYLCATEGTGVGATNEKLFFGSGTQLSVL.

The CDR3 sequence: CASSQVLSRTGELFF. The DNA for the CDR3 is TGCGCCAGCAGCCAAGTCTTGTCGCGAACCGGGGAGCTGTTTTTT. The chain combines TRBV4-1 with TRBJ2-2; D is ambiguous. Germline V gives CDR1 MGHRA, CDR2 YSYEKL. The length of the CDR3 is 15 residues. V dropped 1 base and J dropped 5 bases, with 11 bases sitting between them.

This clone is a singleton in its sample. The CDR3 is CASSFGDRPYNEQFF. The DNA for the CDR3 is TGTGCCAGCAGCTTTGGGGACAGGCCTTACAATGAGCAGTTCTTC. The chain recombines TRBV7-9 with TRBJ2-1, with 8 bases matching TRBD1. Germline CDR1 SEHNR, CDR2 FQNEAQ (reference sequence). Unmatched junction bases numbered 5, after V lost 3 bases and J lost 4 bases. The CDR3 is 15 amino acids.

The V gene is TRBV9, the J gene TRBJ2-3; no definite D call. Germline CDR1 and CDR2: SGDLS and YYNGEE. V lost 7 bases and J lost 4, with 16 bases in between. The CDR3 sequence is 14 residues long. CDR3: CASSDRSFADTQYF. CDR3 bases: TGTGCCAGCTCAGATAGATCCTTCGCAGATACGCAGTATTTT.